This T cell receptor (beta chain) was identified in a study of blood T cells in healthy people across ages (dated by TCRdb to 2015 to 2017). About the full investigation: In model experiments, template switching captured about one uniquely barcoded TCR beta cDNA molecule for every two T cells. To avoid experimental bias, donors of different ages were randomly spread across the sequencing lanes. To track age-related changes in TCR beta repertoire diversity, the study relied on deep sequencing normalized with unique cDNA molecular identifiers. The study analyzed two additional independent replicas of 1 million unique cDNA reads from the same blood draw for two donors, one aged 18 to 29 and one aged 80 or older. Donors were grouped into four age groups: young (average 16 years), middle-aged (around 39), aged (62) and long-lived (about 90).

Findings and caveats that apply to the study as a whole: Estimates of total diversity from one million sequenced T cells were regarded as lower bounds and underestimates. Bulk unsorted PBMC profiling prevented conclusive comparison of naive and antigen-experienced compartments. As age increased, observed TCR beta diversity per million T cells dropped in a roughly linear way, and a significant reduction was already evident by age about 40. Because the CMV infection status of the donors was unknown, age-related changes in expanded clonotypes may potentially have been confounded. There was a strong correlation between observed TCR beta diversity and the percentage of naive T cells measured by flow cytometry. Compared with the aged group, the long-lived group had more naive CD4+ T cells, fewer expanded clones and increased TCR diversity, a pattern suggesting age selection.

The library came from 5' RACE. The reads were generated on an Illumina HiSeq 2500. The second PCR ran for roughly 7 to 12 cycles and used a J-beta primer mix along with a sample-barcoded 5' primer. A template-switch 5' adaptor carrying 12 random nucleotides introduced a unique molecular identifier onto each TCR beta cDNA molecule. At least 2.5 million CDR3-containing paired-end reads were obtained from each sample. First-strand cDNA was synthesized from all RNA with the Mint cDNA synthesis kit, primed by a TRBC-specific oligonucleotide. After uracil-DNA glycosylase treatment, a first 18-cycle PCR used universal primers M1SS and BC2_uni_R on all cDNA. Under the source paper's analysis protocol: Normalization of each sample was performed by random selection of 1 million high-quality reads, each carrying a distinct molecular identifier. Instead of being binned into consensus sequences, reads with shared molecular identifiers were discarded. MiTCR, run with a Q25 quality threshold and the strictest error-elimination algorithm, handled CDR3 identification, clonotype clustering and error correction. A nonparametric unseen species model using Euler transformation provided a lower-bound estimate of total TCR beta diversity. Using fastp at Q25 and MiXCR, TCRdb reprocessed the public reads and kept productive beta chains. CDR3 protein duplicates are merged, each entry listing the most common genes and DNA. TCRdb, not the original authors, processed these V and J calls. Recorded for this sample are about 1.6 million distinct CDR3 sequences; roughly 32% of them occurred a single time. Approximately 10% of the sample rests with the top ten.

The CDR3 goes from the cysteine to the phenylalanine over 16 residues. Only the CDR3 part of the read is kept: 48 bases, read in frame from the first base. From V the trimming removes 2 bases and from J it removes 3 bases, while the gene matches leave 6 bases of the junction unaccounted for. The germline V gene (reference sequence) sets CDR1 to MNHEY and CDR2 to SMNVEV. On this clonotype itself: Its target antigen remains unknown. No qualities accompany the bases; no much larger clone lies one base away.

The donors were roughly 40 Caucasian individuals from Russia, aged roughly 6 to 100 years, who were systemically healthy. Around 9.7 milliliters of peripheral blood were collected from each donor into EDTA-treated Vacutainer tubes. Ficoll-Paque density-gradient centrifugation was used to isolate PBMCs, with at least 7 million per sample. Total RNA, at least 6 micrograms per sample, was extracted from PBMCs with Trizol reagent. The percentages of naive CD45RAhigh/CD27high T cells were determined by flow cytometry on a PBMC aliquot from every donor. This sequence was found in a woman in her twenties or thirties in good health. Sequencing was done on a sample of blood. The chain is made from TRBV27 and TRBJ2-1; TRBD2 fits 8 bases in the junction. The nucleotides read TGTGCCAGCAGTTTAATAGCGGGAATTAACTACAATGAGCAGTTCTTC. Its product reads: CASSLIAGINYNEQFF.